Listed below are T cell receptor beta chains from one sample, sequenced in a study of response to subunit inactivated influenza vaccine. TCRdb ran MiXCR on the RT-PCR reads and lists one entry per CDR3 protein. Here the sample spans hundreds of thousands of distinct CDR3 sequences, over 11% being singletons. The source material was PBMCs from blood, sampled less than 15 days before vaccination. Every receptor here comes from a man aged 50 to 59 who received an inactivated influenza vaccine. CDR3s include the opening cysteine and the closing phenylalanine or tryptophan. The D gene is left open where the match is weak. Only part of the rows carry a size: once, few, many, or a class if the clone is expanded.

d_gene,j_gene,abundance,v_gene,CDR3aa,CDR3nt
NA,TRBJ1-6,NA,TRBV10-3,CAISESTGRGSPLHF,TGTGCCATCAGTGAGTCGACAGGCAGGGGTTCACCCCTCCACTTT
NA,TRBJ2-5,NA,TRBV20-1,CSARRRSNLETQYF,TGCAGTGCTAGACGGCGGAGCAACCTCGAGACCCAGTACTTC
TRBD1,TRBJ2-1,few,TRBV28,CASSDRAGQFF,TGTGCCAGCAGCGACAGGGCTGGGCAGTTCTTC
TRBD2,TRBJ2-1,few,TRBV11-2,CASSFELAGVDEQFF,TGTGCCAGCAGCTTCGAACTAGCGGGAGTCGATGAGCAGTTCTTC
NA,TRBJ2-2,few,TRBV20-1,CSAAVSRPGELFF,TGCAGTGCTGCTGTGTCTAGACCCGGGGAGCTGTTTTTT
TRBD1,TRBJ2-7,NA,TRBV4-2,CASSQRPSGQDYEQYF,TGTGCCAGCAGCCAGAGGCCCTCGGGACAGGACTACGAGCAGTACTTC
TRBD2,TRBJ2-3,few,TRBV29-1,CSVAPRLAGPDTQYF,TGCAGCGTTGCCCCGCGACTAGCGGGGCCAGATACGCAGTATTTT
TRBD2,TRBJ2-1,many,TRBV7-3,CASRTSGTNEQFF,TGTGCCAGCAGAACTAGCGGGACCAATGAGCAGTTCTTC
NA,TRBJ2-7,many,TRBV5-6,CASSPLYSDSYERYF,TGTGCCAGCAGCCCCCTATACTCGGACTCCTACGAGCGGTACTTC
NA,TRBJ2-1,few,TRBV7-2,CASSLEGGLRGEQFF,TGTGCCAGCAGCTTAGAGGGCGGGCTAAGGGGTGAGCAGTTCTTC
NA,TRBJ1-5,NA,TRBV6-5,CASSLGILSGQPQHF,TGTGCCAGCAGTTTGGGGATCTTATCGGGTCAGCCCCAGCATTTT
NA,TRBJ2-1,few,TRBV5-1,CASSLDTEQFF,TGCGCCAGCAGCTTGGACACTGAGCAGTTCTTC
TRBD2,TRBJ2-2,NA,TRBV12-3/TRBV12-4,CASKTPGLSTGELFF,TGTGCCAGCAAAACACCGGGACTATCCACCGGGGAGCTGTTTTTT